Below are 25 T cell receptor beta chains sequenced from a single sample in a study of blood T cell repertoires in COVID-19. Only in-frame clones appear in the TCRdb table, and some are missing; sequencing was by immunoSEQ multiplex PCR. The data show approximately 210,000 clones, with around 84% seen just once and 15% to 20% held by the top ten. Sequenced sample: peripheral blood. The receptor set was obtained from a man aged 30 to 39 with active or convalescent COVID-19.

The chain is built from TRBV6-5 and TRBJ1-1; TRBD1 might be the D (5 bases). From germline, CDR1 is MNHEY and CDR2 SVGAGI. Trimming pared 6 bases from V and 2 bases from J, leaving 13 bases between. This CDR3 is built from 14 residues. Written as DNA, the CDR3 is TGTGCCAGCAGGGGAACAGGATTCAACACTGAAGCTTTCTTT. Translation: CASRGTGFNTEAFF.

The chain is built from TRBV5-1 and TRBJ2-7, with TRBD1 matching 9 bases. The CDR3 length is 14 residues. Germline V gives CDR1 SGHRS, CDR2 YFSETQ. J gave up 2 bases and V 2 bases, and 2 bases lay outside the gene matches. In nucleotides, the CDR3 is TGCGCCAGCAGCTTTTGGACAGGGGCCTACGAGCAGTACTTC. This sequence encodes CASSFWTGAYEQYF.

CDR3 nucleotide sequence: TGTGCCAGCAGTGGACTTAGCTCTGGAAACACCATATATTTT. Translating it yields CASSGLSSGNTIYF. J is TRBJ1-3 and V is TRBV2; no clear D. The germline V gene encodes CDR1 SNHLY and CDR2 FYNNEI. The CDR3 totals 14 residues. V was cut by 4 bases and J by 0 bases, with 7 bases left in between.

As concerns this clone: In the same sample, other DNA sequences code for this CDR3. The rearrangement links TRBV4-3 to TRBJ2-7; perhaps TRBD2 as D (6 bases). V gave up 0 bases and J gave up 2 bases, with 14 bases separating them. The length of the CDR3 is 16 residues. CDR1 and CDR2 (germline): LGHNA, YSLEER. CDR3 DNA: TGCGCCAGCAGCCAAGATCGGCGGGGCGGGACCTACGAGCAGTACTTC. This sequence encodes CASSQDRRGGTYEQYF.

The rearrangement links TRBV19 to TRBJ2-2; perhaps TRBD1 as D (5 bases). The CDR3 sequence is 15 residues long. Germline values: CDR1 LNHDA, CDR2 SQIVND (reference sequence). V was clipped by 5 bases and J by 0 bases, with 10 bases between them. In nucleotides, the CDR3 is TGTGCCAGTAGTGTTGACAGCGCGAACACCGGGGAGCTGTTTTTT. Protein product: CASSVDSANTGELFF. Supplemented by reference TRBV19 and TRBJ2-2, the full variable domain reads DGGITQSPKYLFRKEGQNVTLSCEQNLNHDAMYWYRQDPGQGLRLIYYSQIVNDFQKGDIAEGYSVSREKKESFPLTVTSAQKNPTAFYLCASSVDSANTGELFFGEGSRLTVL.

The DNA of the CDR3 is TGTGCCAGTAGTATAGGGGCAGGGCCGTACAATGAGCAGTTCTTC. Protein: CASSIGAGPYNEQFF. The chain joins TRBV19 to TRBJ2-1, with D possibly matching TRBD1 (5 bases). This CDR3 region has 15 residues. The germline V gene has CDR1 LNHDA and CDR2 SQIVND (reference sequence). V was clipped by 1 base and J by 4 bases, with 11 bases between them.

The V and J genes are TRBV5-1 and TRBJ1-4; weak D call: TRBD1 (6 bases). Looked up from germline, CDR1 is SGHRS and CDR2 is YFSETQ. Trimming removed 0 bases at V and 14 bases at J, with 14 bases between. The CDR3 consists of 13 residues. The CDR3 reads CASSLGVGQSLFF. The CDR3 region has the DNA TGCGCCAGCAGCTTGGGGGTCGGACAGTCCCTGTTTTTT.

The CDR3 is CASRKPSGSFFSLYEQYF. The CDR3 DNA reads TGTGCCAGCAGGAAACCTAGCGGGAGTTTCTTTTCTCTCTACGAGCAGTACTTC. The rearrangement uses TRBV2 and TRBJ2-7; TRBD2 aligns across 10 bases. This CDR3 region has 18 residues. Germline assignment: CDR1 SNHLY and CDR2 FYNNEI. The trim removed 6 bases at V and 3 bases at J, leaving 17 bases unmatched.

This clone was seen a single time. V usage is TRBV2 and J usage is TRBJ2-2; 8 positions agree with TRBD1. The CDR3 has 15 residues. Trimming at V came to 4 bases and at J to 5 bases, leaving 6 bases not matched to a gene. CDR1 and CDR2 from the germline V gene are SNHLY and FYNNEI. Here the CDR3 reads CASSAAGGWTGELFF. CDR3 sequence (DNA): TGTGCCAGCAGTGCTGCAGGGGGCTGGACCGGGGAGCTGTTTTTT.

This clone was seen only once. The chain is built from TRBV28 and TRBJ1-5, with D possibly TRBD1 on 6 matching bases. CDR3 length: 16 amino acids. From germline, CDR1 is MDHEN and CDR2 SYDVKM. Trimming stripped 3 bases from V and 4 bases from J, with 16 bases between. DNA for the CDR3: TGTGCCAGCAGTTTTAGTACGGCAGGGGCAAATCAGCCCCAGCATTTT. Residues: CASSFSTAGANQPQHF.

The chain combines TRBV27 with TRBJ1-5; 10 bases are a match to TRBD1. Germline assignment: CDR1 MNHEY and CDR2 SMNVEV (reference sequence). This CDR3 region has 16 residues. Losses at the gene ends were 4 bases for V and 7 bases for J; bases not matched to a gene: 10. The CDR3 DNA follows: TGTGCCAGCAGTTCCCGGACAGGGGGTAAAAGACAGCCCCAGCATTTT. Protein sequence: CASSSRTGGKRQPQHF.

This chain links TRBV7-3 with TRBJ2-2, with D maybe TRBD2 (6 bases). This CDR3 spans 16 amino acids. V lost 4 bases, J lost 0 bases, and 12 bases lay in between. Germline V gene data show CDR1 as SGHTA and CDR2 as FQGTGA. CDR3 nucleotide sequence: TGTGCCAGCAGCTCCCGGACTATCACGAACACCGGGGAGCTGTTTTTT. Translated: CASSSRTITNTGELFF. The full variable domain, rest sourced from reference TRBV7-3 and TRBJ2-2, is GAGVSQTPSNKVTEKGKYVELRCDPISGHTALYWYRQSLGQGPEFLIYFQGTGAADDSGLPNDRFFAVRPEGSVSTLKIQRTERGDSAVYLCASSSRTITNTGELFFGEGSRLTVL.

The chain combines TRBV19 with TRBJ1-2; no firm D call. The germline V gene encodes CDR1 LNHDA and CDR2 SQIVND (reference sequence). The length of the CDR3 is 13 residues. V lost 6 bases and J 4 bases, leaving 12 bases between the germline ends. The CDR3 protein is CASRSAGSYGYTF. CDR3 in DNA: TGTGCCAGTAGGTCTGCGGGGAGCTATGGCTACACCTTC.

The CDR3 is CASSLDLAGARYTQYF. In DNA, the CDR3 is TGCGCCAGCAGCTTGGATCTAGCGGGAGCCCGGTATACGCAGTATTTT. The chain employs TRBV5-1 and TRBJ2-3, with 10 positions matching TRBD2. CDR1 SGHRS and CDR2 YFSETQ come from the germline V gene. This CDR3 region has 16 residues. Germline trimming cut 0 bases from V and 7 bases from J; bases unmatched to any gene: 8.

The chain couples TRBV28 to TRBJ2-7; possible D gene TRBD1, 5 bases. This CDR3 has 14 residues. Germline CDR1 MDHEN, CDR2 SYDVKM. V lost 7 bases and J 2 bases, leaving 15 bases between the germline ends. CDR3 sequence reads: CASKDSFSPYEQYF. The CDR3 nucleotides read TGTGCCAGCAAAGACAGCTTTTCCCCCTACGAGCAGTACTTC.

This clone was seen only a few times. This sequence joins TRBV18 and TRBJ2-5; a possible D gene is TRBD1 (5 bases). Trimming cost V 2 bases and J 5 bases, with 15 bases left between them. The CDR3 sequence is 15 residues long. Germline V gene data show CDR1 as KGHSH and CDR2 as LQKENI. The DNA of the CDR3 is TGTGCCAGCTCACCAGGTCAGGGCGGATCGGAGACCCAGTACTTC. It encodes CASSPGQGGSETQYF. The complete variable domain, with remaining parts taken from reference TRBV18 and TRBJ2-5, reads NAGVMQNPRHLVRRRGQEARLRCSPMKGHSHVYWYRQLPEEGLKFMVYLQKENIIDESGMPKERFSAEFPKEGPSILRIQQVVRGDSAAYFCASSPGQGGSETQYFGPGTRLLVL.

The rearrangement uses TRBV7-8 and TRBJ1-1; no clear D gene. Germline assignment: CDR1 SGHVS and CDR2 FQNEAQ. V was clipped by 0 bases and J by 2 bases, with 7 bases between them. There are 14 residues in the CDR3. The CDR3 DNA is TGTGCCAGCAGCTTAGCGGGAGGTAACACTGAAGCTTTCTTT. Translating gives CASSLAGGNTEAFF.

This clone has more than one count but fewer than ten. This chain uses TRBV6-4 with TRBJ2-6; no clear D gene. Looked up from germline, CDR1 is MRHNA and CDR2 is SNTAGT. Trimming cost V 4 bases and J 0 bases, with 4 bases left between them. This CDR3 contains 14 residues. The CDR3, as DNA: TGTGCCAGCAGTGTTAACTCTGGGGCCAACGTCCTGACTTTC. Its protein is CASSVNSGANVLTF.

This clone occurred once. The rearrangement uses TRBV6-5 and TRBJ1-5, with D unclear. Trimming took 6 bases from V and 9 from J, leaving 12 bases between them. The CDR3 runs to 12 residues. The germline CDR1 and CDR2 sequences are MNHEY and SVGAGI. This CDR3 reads CASRGQQRPQHF. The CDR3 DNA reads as TGTGCCAGCAGAGGCCAGCAGCGGCCCCAGCATTTT.

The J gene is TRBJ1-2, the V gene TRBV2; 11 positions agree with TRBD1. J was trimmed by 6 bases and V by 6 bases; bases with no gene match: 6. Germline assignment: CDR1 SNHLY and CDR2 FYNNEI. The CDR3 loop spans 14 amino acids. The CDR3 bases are TGTGCCAGCAGACGGGACAGGGGGACGGATGGCTACACCTTC. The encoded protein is CASRRDRGTDGYTF.

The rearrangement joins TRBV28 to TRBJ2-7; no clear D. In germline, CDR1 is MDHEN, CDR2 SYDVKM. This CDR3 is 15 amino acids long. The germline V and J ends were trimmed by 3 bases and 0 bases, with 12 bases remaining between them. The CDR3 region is CASSFYSPSSYEQYF. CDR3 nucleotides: TGTGCCAGCAGTTTTTACAGCCCGAGCTCCTACGAGCAGTACTTC.

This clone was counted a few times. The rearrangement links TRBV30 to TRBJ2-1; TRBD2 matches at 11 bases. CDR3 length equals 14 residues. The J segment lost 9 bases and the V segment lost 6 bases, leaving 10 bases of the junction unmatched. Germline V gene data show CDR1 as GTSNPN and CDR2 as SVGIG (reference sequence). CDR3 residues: CACTGISGGAEQFF. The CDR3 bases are TGTGCCTGCACGGGTATTAGCGGGGGGGCTGAGCAGTTCTTC.

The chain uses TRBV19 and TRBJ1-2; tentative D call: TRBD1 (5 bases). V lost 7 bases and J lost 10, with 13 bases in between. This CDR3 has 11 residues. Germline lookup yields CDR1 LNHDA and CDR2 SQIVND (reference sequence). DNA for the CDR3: TGTGCCAGTAATTCGGGGGGAATCTACACCTTC. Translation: CASNSGGIYTF.

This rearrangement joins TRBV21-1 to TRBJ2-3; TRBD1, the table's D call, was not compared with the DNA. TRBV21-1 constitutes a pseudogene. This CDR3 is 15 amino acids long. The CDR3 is CASPQGVDKTDTQYF. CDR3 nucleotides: TGTGCCAGCCCCCAGGGGGTCGATAAGACAGATACGCAGTATTTT.

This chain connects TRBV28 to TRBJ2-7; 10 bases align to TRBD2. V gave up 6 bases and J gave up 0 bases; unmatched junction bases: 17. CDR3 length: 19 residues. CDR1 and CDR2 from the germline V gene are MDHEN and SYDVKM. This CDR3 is CASSLDTFRTSGYSYEQYF. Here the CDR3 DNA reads TGTGCCAGCAGCCTTGACACTTTCCGGACTAGCGGATACTCCTACGAGCAGTACTTC.